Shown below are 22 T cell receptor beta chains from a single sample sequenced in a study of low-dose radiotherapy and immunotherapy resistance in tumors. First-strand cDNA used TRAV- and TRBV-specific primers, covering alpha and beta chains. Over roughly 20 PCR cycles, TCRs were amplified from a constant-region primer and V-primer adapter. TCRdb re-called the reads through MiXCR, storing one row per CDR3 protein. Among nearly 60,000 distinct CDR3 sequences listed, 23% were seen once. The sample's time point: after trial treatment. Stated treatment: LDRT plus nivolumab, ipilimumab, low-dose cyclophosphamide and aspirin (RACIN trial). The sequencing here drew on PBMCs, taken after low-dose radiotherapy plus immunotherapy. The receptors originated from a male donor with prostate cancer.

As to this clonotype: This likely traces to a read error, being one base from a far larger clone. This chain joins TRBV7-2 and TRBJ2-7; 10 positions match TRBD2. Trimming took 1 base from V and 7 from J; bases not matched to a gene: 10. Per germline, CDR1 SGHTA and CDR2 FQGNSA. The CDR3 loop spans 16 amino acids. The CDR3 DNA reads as TGTGCCAGCAGCTTAGTTGTACTAGCGGGACTTAATGAGCAGTACTTC. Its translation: CASSLVVLAGLNEQYF.

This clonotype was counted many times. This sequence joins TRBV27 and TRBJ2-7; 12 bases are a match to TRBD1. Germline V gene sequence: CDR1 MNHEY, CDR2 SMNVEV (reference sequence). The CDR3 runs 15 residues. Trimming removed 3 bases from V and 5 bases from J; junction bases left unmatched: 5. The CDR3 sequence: CASSFAGQGAHEQYF. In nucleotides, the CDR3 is TGTGCCAGCAGTTTCGCGGGACAGGGGGCCCACGAGCAGTACTTC.

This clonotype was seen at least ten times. The CDR3 DNA reads as TGTGCCAGCAGTGAATCACTTAAGAAGGGCCTCTATAATTCACCCCTCCACTTT. As protein: CASSESLKKGLYNSPLHF. This sequence joins TRBV25-1 and TRBJ1-6; D call uncertain. V was cut by 1 base and J by 3 bases, with 16 bases left in between. Germline V lookup: CDR1 MGHDK, CDR2 SYGVNS. The CDR3 has 18 amino acids.

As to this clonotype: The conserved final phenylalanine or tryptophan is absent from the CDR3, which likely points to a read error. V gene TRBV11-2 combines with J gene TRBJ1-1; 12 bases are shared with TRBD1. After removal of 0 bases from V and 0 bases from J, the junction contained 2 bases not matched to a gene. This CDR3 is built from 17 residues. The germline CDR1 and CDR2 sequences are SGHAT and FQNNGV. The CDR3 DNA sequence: TGTGCCAGCAGCTTAGAGGGACAGGGGGCAATGAACACTGAAGCTTTCTTA. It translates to CASSLEGQGAMNTEAFL.

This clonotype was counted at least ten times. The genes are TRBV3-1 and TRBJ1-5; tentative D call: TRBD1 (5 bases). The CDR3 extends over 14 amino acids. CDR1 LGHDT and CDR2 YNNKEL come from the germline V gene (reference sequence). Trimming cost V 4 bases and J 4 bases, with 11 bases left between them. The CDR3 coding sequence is TGTGCCAGCAGCCCGACAAGGGGAAATCAGCCCCAGCATTTT. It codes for CASSPTRGNQPQHF.

The CDR3 coding sequence is TGTGCTACATCGGGGCTGAACACCGGGGAGCTGTTTTTT. Its translation is CATSGLNTGELFF. The V and J genes are TRBV28 and TRBJ2-2; D is tentatively TRBD1 or TRBD2 (5 bases each). The length of the CDR3 is 13 residues. CDR1 is MDHEN, CDR2 SYDVKM, per germline.

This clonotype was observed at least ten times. This chain's CDR3 is CASSLSSGYYNEQFF. The CDR3 DNA reads TGTGCCAGCAGTCTTTCTAGCGGGTACTACAATGAGCAGTTCTTC. J is TRBJ2-1 and V is TRBV6-5; 8 bases are a match to TRBD2. The CDR3 totals 15 residues. After removal of 5 bases from V and 3 bases from J, the junction contained 6 bases not matched to a gene. Germline-derived CDR1 and CDR2 are MNHEY and SVGAGI.

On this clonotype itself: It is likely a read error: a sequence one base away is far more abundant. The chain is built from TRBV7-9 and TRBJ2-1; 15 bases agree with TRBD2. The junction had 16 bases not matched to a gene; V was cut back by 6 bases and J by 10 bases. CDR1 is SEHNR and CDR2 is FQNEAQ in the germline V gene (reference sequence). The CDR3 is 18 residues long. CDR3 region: CASSPRTSGGAGSYEQFF. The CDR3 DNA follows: TGTGCCAGCAGTCCTAGGACTAGCGGGGGGGCCGGATCCTACGAGCAGTTCTTC.

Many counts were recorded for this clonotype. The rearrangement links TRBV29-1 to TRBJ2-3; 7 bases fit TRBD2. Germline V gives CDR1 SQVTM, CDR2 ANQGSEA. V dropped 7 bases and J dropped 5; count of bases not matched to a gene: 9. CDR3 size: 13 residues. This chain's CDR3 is CSAEWGGGDTQYF. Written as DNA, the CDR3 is TGCAGCGCCGAATGGGGGGGGGGAGATACGCAGTATTTT.

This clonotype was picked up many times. CDR3 region: CASSRRTSGGADTQYF. The CDR3 DNA reads as TGTGCCAGTAGCCGGCGGACTAGCGGGGGGGCAGATACGCAGTATTTT. V and J are TRBV19 and TRBJ2-3, with TRBD2 identical over 15 bases. The V and J ends lost 6 bases and 4 bases, in that order; junction bases with no gene match: 5. The CDR3 is 16 amino acids. CDR1 and CDR2 (germline): LNHDA, SQIVND (reference sequence).

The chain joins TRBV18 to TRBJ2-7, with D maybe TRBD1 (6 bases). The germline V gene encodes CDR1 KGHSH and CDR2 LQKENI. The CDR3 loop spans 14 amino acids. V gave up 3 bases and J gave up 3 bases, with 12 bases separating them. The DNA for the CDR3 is TGTGCCAGCTCACCCGAGGGGGTCGTCTACGAGCAGTACTTC. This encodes CASSPEGVVYEQYF.

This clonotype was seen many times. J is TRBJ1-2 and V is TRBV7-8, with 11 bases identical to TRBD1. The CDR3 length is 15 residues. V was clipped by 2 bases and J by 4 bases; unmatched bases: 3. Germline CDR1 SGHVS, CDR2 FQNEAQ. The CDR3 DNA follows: TGTGCCAGCAGCTTATCGGACAGGGGGCCCTATGGCTACACCTTC. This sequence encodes CASSLSDRGPYGYTF.

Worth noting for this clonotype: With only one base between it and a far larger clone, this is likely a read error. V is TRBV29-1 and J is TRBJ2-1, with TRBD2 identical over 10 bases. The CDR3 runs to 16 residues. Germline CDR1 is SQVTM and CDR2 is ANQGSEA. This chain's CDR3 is CRARVAGTSASNEQFF. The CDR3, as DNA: TGCAGGGCTAGAGTCGCGGGGACTAGCGCGAGCAATGAGCAGTTCTTC.

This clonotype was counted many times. CDR3 residues: CASSQDRASGSLVGELFF. The CDR3 bases are TGCGCCAGCAGCCAAGATCGGGCTAGCGGGAGTTTAGTCGGGGAGCTGTTTTTT. The chain links TRBV4-1 to TRBJ2-2, with 10 positions matching TRBD2. Germline V CDR1 and CDR2: MGHRA, YSYEKL. This CDR3 region has 18 residues. The V and J ends lost 0 bases and 7 bases, in that order; junction bases with no gene match: 11.

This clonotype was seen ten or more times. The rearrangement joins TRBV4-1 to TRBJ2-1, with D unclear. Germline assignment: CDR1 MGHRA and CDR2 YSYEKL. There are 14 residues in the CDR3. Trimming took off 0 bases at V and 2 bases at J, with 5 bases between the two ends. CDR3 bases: TGCGCCAGCAGCCAAGACCAGCCCTACAATGAGCAGTTCTTC. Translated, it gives CASSQDQPYNEQFF.

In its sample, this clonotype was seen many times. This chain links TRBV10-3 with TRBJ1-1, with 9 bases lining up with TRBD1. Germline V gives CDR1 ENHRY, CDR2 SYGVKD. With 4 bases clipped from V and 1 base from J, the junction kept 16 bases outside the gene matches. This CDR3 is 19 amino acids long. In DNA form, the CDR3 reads TGTGCCATCAGTGTATCGAGAAGGGGACAGGGTGCGGGGAACACTGAAGCTTTCTTT. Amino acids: CAISVSRRGQGAGNTEAFF.

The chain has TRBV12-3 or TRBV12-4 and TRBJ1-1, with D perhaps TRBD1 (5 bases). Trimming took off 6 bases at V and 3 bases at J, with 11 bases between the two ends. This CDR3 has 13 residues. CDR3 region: CASSLPGDTEAFF. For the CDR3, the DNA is TGTGCCAGCAGCCTGCCGGGGGACACTGAAGCTTTCTTT.

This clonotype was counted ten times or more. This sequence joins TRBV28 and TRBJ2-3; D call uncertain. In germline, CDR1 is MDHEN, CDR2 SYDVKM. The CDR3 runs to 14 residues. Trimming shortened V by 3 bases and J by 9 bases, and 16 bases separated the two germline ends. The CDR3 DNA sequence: TGTGCCAGCAGTTTCAGGAGTAAAAGATACACGCAGTATTTT. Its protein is CASSFRSKRYTQYF.

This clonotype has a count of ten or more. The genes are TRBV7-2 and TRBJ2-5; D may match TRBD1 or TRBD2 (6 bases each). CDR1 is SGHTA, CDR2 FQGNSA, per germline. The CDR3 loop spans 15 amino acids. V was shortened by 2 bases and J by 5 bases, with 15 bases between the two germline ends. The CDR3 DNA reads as TGTGCCAGCAGCTTAAGGGGGGCCAGGGCCGAGACCCAGTACTTC. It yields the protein CASSLRGARAETQYF.

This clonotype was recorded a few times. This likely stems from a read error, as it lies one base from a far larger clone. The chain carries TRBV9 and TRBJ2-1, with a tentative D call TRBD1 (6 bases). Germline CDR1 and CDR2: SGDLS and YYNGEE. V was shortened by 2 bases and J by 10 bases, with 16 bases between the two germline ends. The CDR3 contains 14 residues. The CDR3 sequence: CASSVRTETYEQFF. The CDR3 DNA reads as TGTGCCAGCAGCGTCCGGACAGAGACCTACGAGCAGTTCTTC. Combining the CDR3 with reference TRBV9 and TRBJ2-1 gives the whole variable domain DSGVTQTPKHLITATGQRVTLRCSPRSGDLSVYWYQQSLDQGLQFLIQYYNGEERAKGNILERFSAQQFPDLHSELNLSSLELGDSALYFCASSVRTETYEQFFGPGTRLTVL.

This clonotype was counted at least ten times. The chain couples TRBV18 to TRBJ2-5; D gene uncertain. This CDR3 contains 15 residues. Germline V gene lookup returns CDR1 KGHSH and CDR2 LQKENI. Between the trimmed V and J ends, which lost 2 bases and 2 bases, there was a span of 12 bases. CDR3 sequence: CASSPSSQVQETQYF. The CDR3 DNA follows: TGTGCCAGCTCACCATCTTCCCAGGTTCAAGAGACCCAGTACTTC.

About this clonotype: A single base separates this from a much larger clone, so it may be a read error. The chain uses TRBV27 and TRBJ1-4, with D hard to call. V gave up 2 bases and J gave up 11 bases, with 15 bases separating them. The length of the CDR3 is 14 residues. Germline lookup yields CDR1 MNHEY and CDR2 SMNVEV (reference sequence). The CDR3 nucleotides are TGTGCCAGCAGTTTACGACCGGAGGGTGATAAACTGTTTTTT. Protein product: CASSLRPEGDKLFF.